The sequence of this TCR beta chain was determined in a study of PD-L1 blockade in urothelial cancer. Overall study context: Patients started atezolizumab in the mid-2010s, 1,200 mg intravenously every 3 weeks. Blood analysis occurred 3 weeks (second dose) and 6 weeks after treatment start. Blood-derived samples held a median approximately 140,000 T cells.

Comment on this clone: Its specificity is unknown.

The study, taken as a whole, reports: Below-median TCR clonality that was measured in pretreatment blood predicted better survival.

Time point indicated: pretreatment peripheral blood. TCRdb's table, derived via immunoSEQ multiplex PCR, lists solely in-frame clones and lacks some. Among tens of thousands of clones, 70% to 90% were seen once, and the ten largest hold around 15%. V trimming: 7 bases; J trimming: 3 bases; junction bases outside the gene matches: 8. Germline V CDR1 and CDR2: WSHSY, SAAADI. The CDR3 runs 15 residues. The sequences come from PBMCs, collected around atezolizumab (anti-PD-L1) treatment. The receptor comes from a man in his fifties or sixties with urothelial cancer. This chain links TRBV10-2 with TRBJ2-7; TRBD2 matches 11 bases. DNA for the CDR3: TGCGCCAGCACTTATAGCGGGAGGGCTGTCTACGAGCAGTACTTC. Translating gives CASTYSGRAVYEQYF.